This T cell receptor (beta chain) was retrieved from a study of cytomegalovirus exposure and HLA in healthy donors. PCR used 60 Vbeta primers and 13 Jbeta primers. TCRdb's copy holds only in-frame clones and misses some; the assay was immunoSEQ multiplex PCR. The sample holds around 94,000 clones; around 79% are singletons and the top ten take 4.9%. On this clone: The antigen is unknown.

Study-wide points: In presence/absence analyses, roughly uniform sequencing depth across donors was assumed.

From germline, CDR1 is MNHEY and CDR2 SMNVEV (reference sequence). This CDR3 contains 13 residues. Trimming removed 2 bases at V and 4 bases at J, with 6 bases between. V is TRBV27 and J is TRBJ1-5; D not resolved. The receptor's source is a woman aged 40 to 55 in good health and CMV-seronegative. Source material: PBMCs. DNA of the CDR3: TGTGCCAGCAGTTTAGGCAGAAATCAGCCCCAGCATTTT. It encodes CASSLGRNQPQHF.